This section outlines one T cell receptor beta chain sequence together with its context. CDR1 and CDR2 from the germline V gene are WSHSY and SAAADI. The CDR3 length is 13 residues. The V and J ends lost 3 bases and 4 bases respectively, with 9 bases between them. Source study methods: Cell counts per sample came from amplifying reference gene primers. Assay: immunoSEQ multiplex PCR; the TCRdb copy retains only in-frame clones and omits some. That table supplies the V and J calls and clone size; D and trimming were determined from the DNA. The sample yields some 60,000 clones, about 76% seen once. The data derive from a study of blood T cell repertoires in COVID-19. About the study: PBMCs, B-cell-depleted T cells, or T cells provided the cDNA or gDNA that made up the material.

The rearrangement joins TRBV10-2 to TRBJ1-1; D might be TRBD1 (6 bases). Source material: peripheral blood. The receptor was isolated from a woman older than 75 with active or convalescent COVID-19. The chain's CDR3 is CASSEQGGTEAFF. The CDR3 DNA reads as TGCGCCAGCAGTGAACAAGGGGGCACTGAAGCTTTCTTT.